Below, one TCR beta chain is given with its context. Per the authors' pipeline: Scientists estimated how many nucleated cells there were by amplifying reference gene primers. Here immunoSEQ multiplex PCR was the method, and the copy in TCRdb shows in-frame clones only, minus some. V and J calls and clone size are those listed in that table; D and trimming were worked out from the DNA. The sample includes approximately 210,000 clones, roughly 82% seen only once; the top ten take roughly 12%. This sample was taken from a study of blood T cell repertoires in COVID-19. Study information: Specimens from acute and convalescent COVID-19 originated in the United States, Italy and Spain. PBMCs, B-cell-depleted T cells, or T cells were the source of the cDNA or gDNA that made up the material.

The CDR3 spans 15 residues. CDR1 is SGHAT, CDR2 FQNNGV, per germline. V lost 5 bases, J lost 1 base, and 13 bases lay in between. Sequencing was done on a sample of peripheral blood. This clonotype was sampled from a woman between 35 and 50 years old with acute or convalescent COVID-19. The chain couples TRBV11-2 to TRBJ2-3; D remains ambiguous. Here the CDR3 DNA reads TGTGCCAGCAGCCCCTTTTATCCGGGCACAGATACGCAGTATTTT. Translated, it gives CASSPFYPGTDTQYF.